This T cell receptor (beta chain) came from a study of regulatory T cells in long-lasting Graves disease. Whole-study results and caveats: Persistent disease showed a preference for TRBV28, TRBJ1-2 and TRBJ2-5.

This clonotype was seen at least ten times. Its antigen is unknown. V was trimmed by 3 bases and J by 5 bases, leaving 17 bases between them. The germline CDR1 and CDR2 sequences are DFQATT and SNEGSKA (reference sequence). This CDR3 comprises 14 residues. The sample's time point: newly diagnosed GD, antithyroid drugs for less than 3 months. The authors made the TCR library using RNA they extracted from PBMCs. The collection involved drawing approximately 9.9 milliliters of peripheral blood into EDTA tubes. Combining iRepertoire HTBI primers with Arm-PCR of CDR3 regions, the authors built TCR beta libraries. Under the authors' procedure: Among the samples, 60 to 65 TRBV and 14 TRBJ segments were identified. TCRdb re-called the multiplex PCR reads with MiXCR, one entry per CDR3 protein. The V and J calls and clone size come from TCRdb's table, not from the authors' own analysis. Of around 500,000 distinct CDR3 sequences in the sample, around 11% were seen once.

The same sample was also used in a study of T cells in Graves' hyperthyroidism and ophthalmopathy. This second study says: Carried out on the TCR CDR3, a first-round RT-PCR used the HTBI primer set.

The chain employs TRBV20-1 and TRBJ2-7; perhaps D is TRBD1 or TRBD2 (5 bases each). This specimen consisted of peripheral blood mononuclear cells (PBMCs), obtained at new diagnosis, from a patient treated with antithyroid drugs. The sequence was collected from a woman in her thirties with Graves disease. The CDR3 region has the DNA TGCAGTGCTAGTAGAGGGGACCTCGTCCACGAGCAGTACTTC. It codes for CSASRGDLVHEQYF.